This T cell receptor (beta chain) was sequenced for a study of Graves' ophthalmopathy and Graves' hyperthyroidism. Amplified material comprised TCR beta CDR3 regions derived from RNA transcripts. Following a first-round RT-PCR that used HTBI primers, a second-round multiplex PCR was carried out. One entry per CDR3 protein results from TCRdb running MiXCR on the multiplex PCR reads. The sample holds hundreds of thousands of distinct CDR3 sequences, under 50% seen once. This CDR3 has 14 residues. The germline CDR1 and CDR2 sequences are WNHNN and SYGVQD (reference sequence). Study conclusions and caveats: With a specificity of about 73% and a sensitivity of more than 65%, the model predicted ophthalmopathy progression.

Certain patients, namely those with other autoimmune diseases, uncontrolled infections, pregnancy or lactation, were excluded. Regarding this clonotype: The antigen is unknown. The germline gene is not matched at one end of the junction; a read error may be the cause.

The clonotype was recovered from an adult man with Graves' ophthalmopathy. This chain joins TRBV10-1 and TRBJ1-2; perhaps TRBD1 as D (6 bases). The sample consisted of peripheral blood. The CDR3, as DNA: TGTGCCAGCAGTGACGCGGGGGCGAGCTATGGCTACACCTTC. Protein sequence: CASSDAGASYGYTF.